Reported below is one T cell receptor (beta chain). The data stem from a study of blood T cell repertoires in COVID-19. The length of the CDR3 is 12 residues. Trimming cost V 4 bases and J 2 bases, with 5 bases left between them. Germline CDR1 and CDR2: SNHLY and FYNNEI. Here immunoSEQ multiplex PCR was the method, and the copy in TCRdb shows in-frame clones only, minus some. Found here are 89,000 or so clones, 85% of them singletons; the top ten hold around 39%. The sample taken for sequencing was peripheral blood. This receptor was obtained from a man at least 80 years old with acute or convalescent COVID-19. The gene calls are TRBV2 and TRBJ2-5, with D uncertain. The DNA for the CDR3 is TGTGCCAGCAGTGCGACTCAAGAGACCCAGTACTTC. This translates into CASSATQETQYF.